This TCR beta chain was recovered during a study of T cells in Graves' hyperthyroidism and ophthalmopathy. About the study: Prior to any treatment, at the point of initial diagnosis, peripheral blood was collected. General study findings and limits: Blood also contained most expanded thyroid clonotypes above 0.001.

Newly diagnosed hyperthyroidism patients aged 18 to 65 years had disease lasting under 2 months. In its sample, this clonotype was seen many times. The antigen remains undetermined. The source material, RNA transcripts, was used to amplify TCR beta CDR3 regions. The study used the HTBI primer set for a first-round RT-PCR of the TCR CDR3. TCRdb processed the multiplex PCR reads anew with MiXCR; each CDR3 protein has one entry. The sample holds 460,000 or so distinct CDR3 sequences, 13% to 15% seen once. CDR1 and CDR2 (germline): SEHNR, FQNEAQ (reference sequence). CDR3 length equals 18 residues. Trimming at V came to 1 base and at J to 5 bases, leaving 12 bases not matched to a gene.

The chain couples TRBV7-9 to TRBJ2-5; 11 bases map to TRBD2. The receptor's source is a woman aged 18-29 years with Graves' hyperthyroidism. Sequencing used blood. The CDR3 nucleotides are TGTGCCAGCAGCTTAGTATCGGCTAGCGGGAGGCTAAGGGAGACCCAGTACTTC. Protein sequence: CASSLVSASGRLRETQYF.